Described below is a single T cell receptor (beta chain) sequence and its context. TCRdb's table, derived via immunoSEQ multiplex PCR, lists solely in-frame clones and lacks some. The sample consists of around 97,000 clones, 84% of them appearing once. These data are taken from a study of blood T cell repertoires in COVID-19. Sequenced sample: peripheral blood. The clonotype comes from a human donor in a cohort sampled during active or convalescent COVID-19.

The chain's CDR3 is CASSLTDTGELFF. Here the CDR3 DNA reads TGTGCCAGCAGCTTAACGGACACCGGGGAGCTGTTTTTT. The V call is TRBV5-4, the J call TRBJ2-2; D is ambiguous. V was trimmed by 2 bases and J by 3 bases, leaving 5 bases between them. In germline, CDR1 is SGHNT, CDR2 YYREEE (reference sequence). The CDR3 has 13 amino acids.